A selection of T cell receptor beta chains follows, all from one sample in a study of blood T cell repertoires in COVID-19. The protocol was immunoSEQ multiplex PCR, while the TCRdb copy is restricted to in-frame clones and leaves out a portion. The sample lists about 24,000 clones, around 90% occurring once. Sequencing input: peripheral blood. The receptors originated from a man between 65 and 85 years old with active COVID-19. Each CDR3 is given without its conserved first and last residue. Each record gives: clone size, V gene, CDR3 protein. Only some rows state a clone size, as once, few, many or a class for expanded clones.

size: .; V: TRBV6-1; CDR3: ASSDPRQGVYYGYT
size: .; V: TRBV6-1; CDR3: ASSENRVSNQPQH
size: .; V: TRBV9; CDR3: ASSVGTVYEQY
size: .; V: TRBV7-9; CDR3: ASSLMPGSYNSPLH
size: .; V: TRBV2; CDR3: ASSPSGGSYNEQF
size: .; V: TRBV24-1; CDR3: ATSRSGGRNEQF
size: .; V: TRBV2; CDR3: ASSLLAGGRGDTQY
size: once; V: TRBV5-4; CDR3: ASSLGGARSYNEQF
size: .; V: TRBV7-3; CDR3: ASSSGGGFGYT
size: once; V: TRBV6-5; CDR3: ASSLLAGAHNEQF
size: few; V: TRBV9; CDR3: ASSVVPSGGGSYNEQF
size: .; V: TRBV6-6; CDR3: ASSRSSGQETQY
size: .; V: TRBV19; CDR3: ASSKDRIGTSGSDYGELF
size: .; V: TRBV6-5; CDR3: ASSLRGTGGAVLF
size: .; V: TRBV28; CDR3: ASSYQGAKNIQY
size: .; V: TRBV9; CDR3: ASSDSSGRAAEQF
size: .; V: TRBV29-1; CDR3: SVAGTGGWTEAF
size: .; V: TRBV19; CDR3: ASSDTATNEKLF
size: .; V: TRBV7-3; CDR3: ASSLGLATDTQY
size: .; V: TRBV7-3; CDR3: ASSLRGNTEAF
size: .; V: TRBV6-5; CDR3: ASSKNTGGNTEAF
size: .; V: TRBV6-6; CDR3: ASSRYYRQGGYNEQF
size: .; V: TRBV28; CDR3: ASSLVGALLGQPQH
size: .; V: TRBV4-1; CDR3: ASSPLWSGANQPQH
size: .; V: TRBV20-1; CDR3: SAARDSTP
size: .; V: TRBV6-5; CDR3: ASSYRLVSDTQY
size: .; V: TRBV5-1; CDR3: ASSLRTGGGMNTEAF
size: .; V: TRBV10-3; CDR3: AISDRQGQGKETQY
size: .; V: TRBV5-1; CDR3: ASSLAEGLDGYT
size: .; V: TRBV7-3; CDR3: ASSMTGGSTGELF
size: .; V: TRBV7-8; CDR3: ASSFLAGGPYNEQF
size: .; V: TRBV28; CDR3: ASRPTANYGYT
size: once; V: TRBV19; CDR3: ASSHPQGRYEQY
size: .; V: TRBV5-1; CDR3: ATKRVSGDSDTQY
size: .; V: TRBV7-9; CDR3: ASSLDAGISPLH
size: .; V: TRBV28; CDR3: ASRGMGQVYEQY
size: .; V: TRBV4-2; CDR3: ASSHRQDAGGNQPQH
size: once; V: TRBV18; CDR3: ATTAAGNLQGEQY
size: .; V: TRBV7-9; CDR3: ASSQTESGANVLT
size: .; V: TRBV19; CDR3: ASSRGPWGLAGGRGTDTQY
size: .; V: TRBV24-1; CDR3: ATSDFSGFKSDTQY
size: .; V: TRBV19; CDR3: ASSIAADSNQPQH
size: .; V: TRBV28; CDR3: ASSSSGRSYNEQF
size: .; V: TRBV10-3; CDR3: AISELDRSNQPQH
size: .; V: TRBV18; CDR3: ASSPRVGQRSGNTIY
size: .; V: TRBV7-2; CDR3: ASSFGGGKETQY
size: .; V: TRBV4-3; CDR3: ASSQYYGGGYT
size: .; V: TRBV10-2; CDR3: ASRLRQESSGNTIY
size: .; V: TRBV7-8; CDR3: ASSLAAGRKVIQY
size: .; V: TRBV7-2; CDR3: ASSYAPRTATGELF
size: .; V: TRBV2; CDR3: ASWTSGREGYEQY
size: .; V: TRBV4-3; CDR3: ASSQDGLGRTGELF
size: .; V: TRBV19; CDR3: ASSILQGVNYGYT
size: .; V: TRBV24-1; CDR3: ATSDPTGGSNQPQH
size: .; V: TRBV7-2; CDR3: DSSGQGATGELF